The rows below give T cell receptor beta chains drawn from one sample of a study of cytomegalovirus exposure and HLA in healthy donors. Here immunoSEQ multiplex PCR was the method, and the copy in TCRdb shows in-frame clones only, minus some. The data hold about 150,000 clones, with 75% to 90% observed a single time. Sequencing used PBMCs. The receptors here all came from a boy aged 2-15 years in good health and CMV-seronegative. Both conserved end residues are part of each CDR3. A D gene is named only where the DNA matches it firmly. Not every row has a clone size; where given, it reads once, few, many or a size class.

D	size	V	J	CDR3
.	.	TRBV27	TRBJ2-3	CASSPAGTDTQYF
.	.	TRBV4-1	TRBJ2-5	CASSQESEETQYF
.	.	TRBV19	TRBJ2-7	CASSISGSTYEQYF
TRBD2	.	TRBV10-3	TRBJ2-2	CAIRATSGNTGELFF
TRBD2	.	TRBV5-6	TRBJ2-2	CASSPGTSAYTGELFF
TRBD2	.	TRBV19	TRBJ2-5	CASSGLAGQETQYF
.	.	TRBV15	TRBJ2-5	CATSRDLYGREETQYF
TRBD2	once	TRBV2	TRBJ2-1	CASSGPLLAGYSYNERFF
.	.	TRBV28	TRBJ1-2	CASSFVTLQGHYGYTF
TRBD1	.	TRBV28	TRBJ1-2	CASSYNRGGGYTF
TRBD2	.	TRBV4-1	TRBJ2-1	CASSLRSGRIRDEQFF
TRBD1	.	TRBV2	TRBJ1-2	CASSEADRGYGYTF
TRBD1	.	TRBV5-1	TRBJ2-7	CASSLAGQGFEQYF
TRBD2	.	TRBV4-1	TRBJ2-7	CASSQGGLAGGPANEQYF
TRBD1	.	TRBV2	TRBJ1-1	CASSEARGGDEAFF
.	.	TRBV28	TRBJ2-1	CASSSPLRAPYNEQFF
TRBD1	.	TRBV7-8	TRBJ1-2	CASSRDRAYGYTF
.	.	TRBV2	TRBJ2-2	CASGSGIRELFF
.	.	TRBV19	TRBJ2-1	CASSIDLDGEQFF
.	few	TRBV9	TRBJ1-1	CASSVAGGVNTEAFF
.	.	TRBV27	TRBJ1-2	CASRTPGGVLPTF
TRBD2	.	TRBV5-1	TRBJ2-5	CASSLALIAGGPGETQYF
TRBD2	.	TRBV27	TRBJ2-3	CASKGLAGVSTDTQYF
.	.	TRBV6-1	TRBJ2-3	CASIPGSYTDTQYF
TRBD2	.	TRBV7-9	TRBJ2-1	CSSGRATEQFF
TRBD1	.	TRBV28	TRBJ1-1	CASSFGTGNTEAFF
TRBD1	once	TRBV2	TRBJ2-2	CASSLGQAKVGSGELFF
.	.	TRBV27	TRBJ1-2	CASSLSKGEATYGYTF